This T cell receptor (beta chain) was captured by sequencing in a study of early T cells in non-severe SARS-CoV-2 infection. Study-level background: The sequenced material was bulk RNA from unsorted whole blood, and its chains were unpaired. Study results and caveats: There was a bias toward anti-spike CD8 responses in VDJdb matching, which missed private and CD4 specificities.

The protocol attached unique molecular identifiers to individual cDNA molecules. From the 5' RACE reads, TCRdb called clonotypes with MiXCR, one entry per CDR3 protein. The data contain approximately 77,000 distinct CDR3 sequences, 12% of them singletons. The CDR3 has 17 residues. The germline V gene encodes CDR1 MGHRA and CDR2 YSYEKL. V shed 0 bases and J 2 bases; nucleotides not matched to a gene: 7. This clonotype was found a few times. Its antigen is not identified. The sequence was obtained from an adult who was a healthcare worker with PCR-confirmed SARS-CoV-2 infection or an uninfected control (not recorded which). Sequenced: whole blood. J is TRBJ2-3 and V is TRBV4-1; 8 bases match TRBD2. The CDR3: CASSQEEGREVTDTQYF. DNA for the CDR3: TGCGCCAGCAGCCAAGAGGAGGGGCGGGAGGTCACAGATACGCAGTATTTT.